This T cell receptor beta chain emerged from a study of CD8 T cells in Susac syndrome (dated by TCRdb to the late 2010s). Looking at the study overall: Repertoire sequencing was used to test whether CD8+ T cell activation and differentiation in Susac syndrome was antigen driven. CD8+ T cell repertoire clonality was compared between some 12 healthy donors, roughly 14 Susac syndrome patients and 15 multiple sclerosis patients.

Details on this clonotype: Its cognate antigen has yet to be identified. One base away there is no much larger clone; base qualities are not given.

CDR1 and CDR2, per the germline V gene, are SQVTM and ANQGSEA. The CDR3, cysteine through phenylalanine, is 11 amino acids long. Of all the DNA, just the CDR3 is kept, 33 bases in frame from base 1. Trimming leaves V shorter by 6 bases and J shorter by 10 bases, with the junction holding 4 bases beyond the gene matches. Study-wide findings and limitations: The number of individuals in the TCR sequencing and HLA analysis was recognized as being relatively small.

RNA was extracted using the RNeasy kit, and 0.5 to 1 microgram was reverse transcribed with random hexamers. TCR beta CDR3 regions were amplified with the immunoSEQ multiplex PCR assay covering 54 Vbeta and 13 Jbeta segments. PCR amplification bias was corrected using a synthetic template baseline for primer optimization and computational correction. The original methods were these. Reads were assigned to V, D and J genes according to IMGT and analyzed in immunoSEQ Analyzer, with only productive sequences retained. To calculate clonality, Shannon entropy was normalized by log2 of the number of productive unique sequences and then subtracted from one. For each patient and control, public and private clones were evaluated among the 100 most prevalent clones. A clone was defined as Susac-specific if it was absent from the healthy and MS cohorts, from some 980 published viral clones and from other ImmuneACCESS disease sequences. TCRdb trimmed the raw reads at Q25, called clones with MiXCR and kept productive beta chains. Each CDR3 protein appears once, grouped with its most common genes and DNA. These V and J calls rely on TCRdb rather than the paper's analysis. The sample table holds 200,000 to 250,000 distinct CDR3 sequences, of which around 90% were seen once. Roughly 0.13% of the sample is in the top ten clones.

Peripheral blood CD8+ and CD4+ T cells from healthy donors, Susac syndrome patients and multiple sclerosis patients were profiled by high-throughput TCR beta sequencing. Treatment-naive patients with stable or active relapsing-remitting disease fulfilling revised McDonald criteria were used as multiple sclerosis controls. Bulk CD8+ and CD4+ T cells were purified magnetically by negative isolation, whereas CD8+ TEMRA cells were enriched by FACS. Blood was drawn into EDTA tubes, processed within 24 hours, and PBMCs were isolated by density gradient centrifugation. PBMCs intended for TCR sequencing were cryopreserved in liquid nitrogen and thawed later in a water bath at 37 degrees C. The sorted or isolated CD4+, CD8+ and CD8+ TEMRA cells had a purity of 90% or higher.

This sequence uses TRBV29-1 and TRBJ1-2, and TRBD1 aligns with 11 junction nucleotides. The receptor was isolated from a human donor with multiple sclerosis. Source material: CD8+ T cells from PBMCs. The bases read TGCAGCGTGGAGGGACAGGGGGACTACACCTTC. Its amino acids are CSVEGQGDYTF.